These 10 T cell receptor beta chains share one sample of origin, sequenced in a study of beta chain features in type 1 diabetes. The sequenced template was cDNA made from the entire isolated RNA. Using immunoSEQ multiplex PCR, the repertoire was profiled, and TCRdb retains in-frame clones only, with some absent. The table has hundreds of thousands of clones, roughly 13% seen once. Material for sequencing was naive CD4+ T cells from blood. These receptors were taken from a man younger than 35 in good health.

The rearrangement uses TRBV7-2 and TRBJ1-1; D possibly corresponds to TRBD1 (5 bases). The CDR3 sequence is 15 residues long. V dropped 3 bases and J dropped 0 bases, with 11 bases sitting between them. Germline loops: CDR1 SGHTA, CDR2 FQGNSA. The CDR3 region is CASSFAGYMNTEAFF. In DNA, the CDR3 is TGTGCCAGCAGCTTCGCAGGGTACATGAACACTGAAGCTTTCTTT. Complete variable domain (other parts from reference TRBV7-2 and TRBJ1-1): GAGVSQSPSNKVTEKGKDVELRCDPISGHTALYWYRQSLGQGLEFLIYFQGNSAPDKSGLPSDRFSAERTGGSVSTLTIQRTQQEDSAVYLCASSFAGYMNTEAFFGQGTRLTVV.

The rearrangement joins TRBV7-2 to TRBJ1-5; D possibly corresponds to TRBD1 (5 bases). Trimming stripped 1 base from V and 6 bases from J, with 13 bases between. Germline V lookup: CDR1 SGHTA, CDR2 FQGNSA. The CDR3 totals 15 residues. DNA of the CDR3: TGTGCCAGCAGCTTAGAGGGCAGGGAGGGTCAGCCCCAGCATTTT. Its translation is CASSLEGREGQPQHF. The full variable domain, in which reference TRBV7-2 and TRBJ1-5 provide the parts outside the CDR3, is GAGVSQSPSNKVTEKGKDVELRCDPISGHTALYWYRQSLGQGLEFLIYFQGNSAPDKSGLPSDRFSAERTGGSVSTLTIQRTQQEDSAVYLCASSLEGREGQPQHFGDGTRLSIL.

This clone was observed a few times. The rearrangement uses TRBV7-9 and TRBJ2-3; 10 bases fit TRBD2. This CDR3 has 15 amino acids. Per germline, CDR1 SEHNR and CDR2 FQNEAQ (reference sequence). The trim removed 5 bases at V and 2 bases at J, leaving 4 bases unmatched. CDR3: CASSQRGGNTDTQYF. CDR3 coding DNA: TGTGCCAGCAGCCAGCGGGGGGGTAACACAGATACGCAGTATTTT.

CDR3 sequence (DNA): TGTGCCAGCAGCCCAGGACAGGGGGGGCCCTTGTCCCCCTACGAGCAGTACTTC. Protein product: CASSPGQGGPLSPYEQYF. The chain couples TRBV7-2 to TRBJ2-7, with 10 bases identical to TRBD1. CDR3 size: 18 residues. V dropped 5 bases and J dropped 2; count of bases not matched to a gene: 15. The germline V gene has CDR1 SGHTA and CDR2 FQGNSA.

The chain carries TRBV7-3 and TRBJ2-3; D might be TRBD1 (6 bases). Germline values: CDR1 SGHTA, CDR2 FQGTGA. This CDR3 has 19 residues. V was clipped by 4 bases and J by 3 bases, with 26 bases between them. The CDR3 bases are TGTGCCAGCAGCTCCCCAGCCGGGACAACATTTCGGTCTACAGATACGCAGTATTTT. Protein product: CASSSPAGTTFRSTDTQYF.

This clone was observed a few times. Other DNA sequences from this sample encode an identical CDR3 as well. CDR3 amino acids: CAWSVSRDTEAFF. The DNA of the CDR3 is TGTGCCTGGAGTGTAAGCAGGGACACTGAAGCTTTCTTT. V is TRBV30 and J is TRBJ1-1, with D possibly TRBD1 on 5 matching bases. Germline values: CDR1 GTSNPN, CDR2 SVGIG (reference sequence). This CDR3 has 13 amino acids. Trimming cost V 0 bases and J 3 bases, with 8 bases left between them.

The rearrangement joins TRBV11-2 to TRBJ2-7; TRBD2 might be the D (6 bases). The CDR3 has 13 residues. The germline V gene encodes CDR1 SGHAT and CDR2 FQNNGV. V was clipped by 6 bases and J by 0 bases, with 9 bases between them. DNA of the CDR3: TGTGCCAGCAGTCGGGGACTCTCCTACGAGCAGTACTTC. Its protein product is CASSRGLSYEQYF. The full variable domain, completed using reference TRBV11-2 and TRBJ2-7, is EAGVAQSPRYKIIEKRQSVAFWCNPISGHATLYWYQQILGQGPKLLIQFQNNGVVDDSQLPKDRFSAERLKGVDSTLKIQPAKLEDSAVYLCASSRGLSYEQYFGPGTRLTVT.

V gene TRBV12-2 combines with J gene TRBJ1-1. TRBV12-2 is a known pseudogene. This CDR3 region has 15 residues. CDR3 sequence (DNA): TGTGCAAGTCGTAAGTCCGCGAGAAGTGGCACTGAAGCTTTCTTT. This encodes CASRKSARSGTEAFF.

This clone occurred a few times. V is TRBV28 and J is TRBJ1-5; D might be TRBD1 (6 bases). This CDR3 region has 13 residues. Looked up from germline, CDR1 is MDHEN and CDR2 is SYDVKM. The V and J ends lost 7 bases and 4 bases respectively, with 11 bases between them. The CDR3 region is CASKGQNNQPQHF. Here the CDR3 DNA reads TGTGCCAGCAAAGGACAGAATAATCAGCCCCAGCATTTT.

The chain links TRBV9 to TRBJ2-5; the D gene is possibly TRBD1 (5 bases). CDR1 SGDLS and CDR2 YYNGEE come from the germline V gene. The length of the CDR3 is 14 residues. The V and J ends lost 0 bases and 0 bases respectively, with 6 bases between them. The CDR3 loop reads CASSVARDQETQYF. The CDR3, as DNA: TGTGCCAGCAGCGTAGCCAGGGACCAAGAGACCCAGTACTTC.